This TCR beta chain was recorded in a study of shared clonotypes between healthy human individuals. Trimming shortened V by 4 bases and J by 9 bases, and 16 bases separated the two germline ends. CDR1 and CDR2 (germline): SEHNR, FQNEAQ (reference sequence). The CDR3 has 13 amino acids. Sequencing used immunoSEQ multiplex PCR; TCRdb keeps in-frame clones, though not all of them. The sample yields under 2,500,000 clones, 90% to 96% seen once. This TCR was recovered from a man aged 18-30 years in good health. This sequence joins TRBV7-9 and TRBJ2-7; tentatively, D is TRBD2 (5 bases). The sequenced material came from naive CD4+ T cells sorted from blood. Subset described: CD45RA+ positively selected. Here the CDR3 reads CASSSQAAALQYF. The CDR3 DNA sequence: TGTGCCAGCAGCTCCCAAGCGGCGGCTCTGCAGTACTTC.